This T cell receptor beta chain was obtained from a study of identical twins. Germline CDR1 is SGHAT and CDR2 is FQNNGV. The CDR3 totals 16 residues. Trimming took 5 bases from V and 5 from J, leaving 21 bases between them. The study, taken as a whole, reports: Surplus twin overlap in beta out-of-frame sequences was less pronounced.

No donor was unhealthy or non-Caucasian. Via MiXCR, TCRdb re-called the 5' RACE reads, giving one row per CDR3 protein. The table includes 1.5 million to 2 million distinct CDR3 sequences, 25% to 35% detected once. Notes on this clonotype: What it binds is not known.

The clonotype was recovered from a newborn girl in good health. The rearrangement links TRBV11-2 to TRBJ1-1; D gene uncertain. What was sequenced was cord blood. In DNA, the CDR3 is TGTGCCAGCAGCCGACCAGCCCGGACGGCGAATACTGAAGCTTTCTTT. Amino acid sequence: CASSRPARTANTEAFF. Combining the CDR3 with reference TRBV11-2 and TRBJ1-1 gives the whole variable domain EAGVAQSPRYKIIEKRQSVAFWCNPISGHATLYWYQQILGQGPKLLIQFQNNGVVDDSQLPKDRFSAERLKGVDSTLKIQPAKLEDSAVYLCASSRPARTANTEAFFGQGTRLTVV.